This T cell receptor (beta chain) was sequenced in a study of cytomegalovirus exposure and HLA in healthy donors. Study-level points and caveats: Productive rates of about 90% or about 30% were seen for most TCR beta V segments in an earlier analysis.

The CDR3 runs to 13 residues. Looked up from germline, CDR1 is GTSNPN and CDR2 is SVGIG (reference sequence). Trimming cost V 5 bases and J 2 bases; bases outside gene matches: 3. On this clone: Its antigen is not known.

Vbeta (60) and Jbeta (13) primers were used in the PCR. This table comes from immunoSEQ multiplex PCR, and its TCRdb copy is limited to in-frame clones, with some not included. The sample holds roughly 120,000 clones, about 74% seen once. The sequenced sample consisted of PBMCs. The chain employs TRBV30 and TRBJ2-7, with 10 nucleotides matching TRBD1. The receptor comes from a woman in her thirties or forties in good health and CMV-seropositive. CDR3 bases: TGTGCCTGGGACAGGGGGCCCCCCTACGAGCAGTACTTC. Translating it yields CAWDRGPPYEQYF.